These 20 T cell receptor beta chains came from one sample sequenced in a study of blood T cells in healthy people across ages (dated by TCRdb to the mid-2010s). Library prep was done by 5' RACE. Data came from an Illumina HiSeq 2500. The second PCR ran for about 6 to 11 cycles and used a J-beta primer mix along with a sample-barcoded 5' primer. TCRdb reprocessing: public reads trimmed at Q25 with fastp, clones called with MiXCR, in-frame beta chains kept. Under each unique CDR3 protein, matching rows form one entry showing the most common genes and DNA. Across this sample there are 920,000 or so distinct CDR3 sequences, with 40% to 55% seen only once. Of the sample, approximately 17% falls within the top ten clones. Sequencing was performed on blood. The source of these receptors is a woman aged 55 to 70 in good health.

The chain uses TRBV29-1 and TRBJ2-1; TRBD1 agrees at 7 bases. The J call may be wrong; the DNA end is better matched by TRBJ2-7. The length of the CDR3 is 14 residues. Germline V gives CDR1 SQVTM, CDR2 ANQGSEA. Here the CDR3 reads CSVGIGVGGNEQYF. Written as DNA, the CDR3 is TGCAGCGTTGGGATAGGGGTAGGGGGCAATGAGCAGTACTTC.

CDR3 coding DNA: TGTGCCAGCAGCCAAGATCCGGGCGGGACATTATACGAGCAGTACTTC. As protein: CASSQDPGGTLYEQYF. The rearrangement links TRBV4-2 to TRBJ2-7; D is possibly TRBD1 or TRBD2 (6 bases each). This CDR3 region has 16 residues. Germline-derived CDR1 and CDR2 are LGHNA and YNFKEQ. With 0 bases removed from V and 4 bases from J, the gap between germline ends came to 16 bases.

This chain connects TRBV7-6 to TRBJ2-5; possible D gene TRBD2, 5 bases. Germline CDR1 and CDR2: SGHVS and FNYEAQ. Trimming removed 5 bases from V and 5 bases from J, with 12 bases in between. This CDR3 has 13 residues. The CDR3 loop reads CASSVRERETQYF. Written as DNA, the CDR3 is TGTGCCAGCAGCGTGAGGGAACGGGAGACCCAGTACTTC.

The V gene is TRBV10-3, the J gene TRBJ2-5; TRBD2 aligns across 7 bases. The J call could be wrong; TRBJ2-7 is a better fit for the DNA end. Germline V gene sequence: CDR1 ENHRY, CDR2 SYGVKD. This CDR3 comprises 12 residues. The CDR3 reads CAIGGGSDEQYF. In DNA form, the CDR3 reads TGTGCCATCGGGGGGGGGAGCGACGAGCAGTACTTC.

The sample holds many counts of this clonotype. The chain employs TRBV4-2 and TRBJ2-1; D gene unclear. Germline V lookup: CDR1 LGHNA, CDR2 YNFKEQ. V was clipped by 5 bases and J by 5 bases, with 7 bases between them. The length of the CDR3 is 12 residues. Written as DNA, the CDR3 is TGTGCCAGCAGCATCGCCCACAATGAGCAGTTCTTC. Its translation is CASSIAHNEQFF.

V gene TRBV20-1 combines with J gene TRBJ1-1; 11 bases are a match to TRBD1. Germline V lookup: CDR1 DFQATT, CDR2 SNEGSKA (reference sequence). CDR3 length equals 14 residues. J gave up 5 bases and V 0 bases, and 2 bases lay outside the gene matches. CDR3 region: CSARDGTGGTEAFF. CDR3 nucleotide sequence: TGCAGTGCTAGAGATGGGACAGGGGGGACTGAAGCTTTCTTT.

The chain combines TRBV5-5 with TRBJ2-7; TRBD1 aligns across 7 bases. CDR1 and CDR2 from the germline V gene are SGHKS and YYEKEE (reference sequence). The CDR3 covers 14 residues. After removal of 6 bases from V and 2 bases from J, the junction contained 8 bases not matched to a gene. As DNA, the CDR3 is TGTGCCAGCACCGTCCTAGGGACAGCCTACGAGCAGTACTTC. This codes for CASTVLGTAYEQYF.

This rearrangement joins TRBV28 to TRBJ2-5; weak D call: TRBD2 (6 bases). From germline, CDR1 is MDHEN and CDR2 SYDVKM. This CDR3 spans 15 amino acids. Trimming took 2 bases from V and 1 from J, leaving 11 bases between them. The DNA of the CDR3 is TGTGCCAGCAGTTTAAGGCGGGGCCTCCAAGAGACCCAGTACTTC. It yields the protein CASSLRRGLQETQYF.

The chain has TRBV24-1 and TRBJ1-2, with a possible D match to TRBD1 (5 bases). CDR1 KGHDR and CDR2 SFDVKD come from the germline V gene. The CDR3 contains 15 residues. Trimming took off 2 bases at V and 4 bases at J, with 13 bases between the two ends. CDR3 bases: TGTGCCACCAGTGATTCAGGCTCCAGGGCCTATGGCTACACCTTC. It is translated as CATSDSGSRAYGYTF.

This clonotype was observed a handful of times. This sequence joins TRBV18 and TRBJ2-1; 7 nucleotides align to TRBD1. The CDR3 is 12 amino acids. The germline CDR1 and CDR2 sequences are KGHSH and LQKENI. V was clipped by 3 bases and J by 15 bases; unmatched bases: 8. The CDR3 nucleotides read TGTGCCAGCTCACCCGACAGGGTCTATACGTTCTTC. Translated: CASSPDRVYTFF.

This clonotype was counted between two and nine times. The rearrangement links TRBV6-5 to TRBJ2-6, with D perhaps matching TRBD1 (5 bases). Per germline, CDR1 MNHEY and CDR2 SVGAGI. The CDR3 covers 20 residues. Deletions cut 4 bases from V and 0 bases from J, with 22 bases between. CDR3 sequence (DNA): TGTGCCAGCAGTTCCCTTACTGGGTCAGGGCTTAGCTCTGGGGCCAACGTCCTGACTTTC. Translating it yields CASSSLTGSGLSSGANVLTF.

This chain uses TRBV4-1 with TRBJ2-5, with 10 bases that match TRBD2. Germline lookup yields CDR1 MGHRA and CDR2 YSYEKL. The CDR3 extends over 15 amino acids. After removal of 3 bases from V and 11 bases from J, the junction contained 12 bases not matched to a gene. The CDR3 DNA sequence: TGCGCCAGCAGCCAGGAGGGACTAGCGCGGAATGAGCAGTACTTC. It encodes CASSQEGLARNEQYF.

This clonotype was picked up a small number of times. This rearrangement joins TRBV7-2 to TRBJ2-3, with 8 bases aligning to TRBD1. The CDR3 sequence is 18 residues long. With V trimmed by 1 base and J by 0 bases, 9 bases remained unmatched. CDR1 SGHTA and CDR2 FQGNSA come from the germline V gene. The CDR3 region is CASSLGGAGGPSTDTQYF. The CDR3 DNA follows: TGTGCCAGCAGCTTAGGGGGCGCAGGGGGCCCTAGCACAGATACGCAGTATTTT.

V and J are TRBV19 and TRBJ1-5, with 7 bases fitting TRBD1. Per germline, CDR1 LNHDA and CDR2 SQIVND (reference sequence). The CDR3 consists of 12 residues. V dropped 7 bases and J dropped 7; count of bases not matched to a gene: 4. As DNA, the CDR3 is TGTGCCAGTAAGACAGGGCTGCAGCCCCAGCATTTT. Its translation: CASKTGLQPQHF.

A single count supports this clonotype. The chain joins TRBV24-1 to TRBJ2-2; D is undetermined. Germline CDR1 KGHDR, CDR2 SFDVKD. Trimming cost V 5 bases and J 5 bases, with 5 bases left between them. The CDR3 is made up of 12 amino acids. As DNA, the CDR3 is TGTGCCACCAGTGTGGGAACCGGGGAGCTGTTTTTT. This encodes CATSVGTGELFF.

This clonotype has more than one count but fewer than ten. The V call is TRBV9, the J call TRBJ2-1; D remains unclear. The CDR3 runs 14 residues. Germline V gives CDR1 SGDLS, CDR2 YYNGEE. V lost 0 bases and J 9 bases, leaving 13 bases between the germline ends. The chain's CDR3 is CASSVGASHGEQFF. In DNA, the CDR3 is TGTGCCAGCAGCGTAGGGGCTAGTCATGGTGAGCAGTTCTTC.

The chain combines TRBV3-1 with TRBJ2-5; D not certain. Germline CDR1 and CDR2: LGHDT and YNNKEL (reference sequence). V was cut by 1 base and J by 1 base, with 10 bases left in between. This CDR3 has 15 residues. The CDR3 DNA follows: TGTGCCAGCAGCCAAGGGTCCACAATCCAAGAGACCCAGTACTTC. It codes for CASSQGSTIQETQYF.

With regard to this clonotype: An end of the junction differs from the germline gene, which may be a read error. The chain employs TRBV5-1 and TRBJ2-7, with TRBD2 matching over 8 bases. Germline CDR1 SGHRS, CDR2 YFSETQ. The length of the CDR3 is 15 residues. The CDR3: CASSLGGRNSYEQDF. The CDR3 DNA is TGCGCCAGCAGCTTGGGCGGGAGGAACTCCTACGAGCAGGACTTC. The full variable domain, completed using reference TRBV5-1 and TRBJ2-7, is KAGVTQTPRYLIKTRGQQVTLSCSPISGHRSVSWYQQTPGQGLQFLFEYFSETQRNKGNFPGRFSGRQFSNSRSEMNVSTLELGDSALYLCASSLGGRNSYEQDFGPGTRLTVT.

The rearrangement joins TRBV5-1 to TRBJ2-5; 12 positions match TRBD2. This CDR3 spans 16 amino acids. The V and J ends lost 2 bases and 3 bases, in that order; junction bases with no gene match: 5. From germline, CDR1 is SGHRS and CDR2 YFSETQ. DNA for the CDR3: TGCGCCAGCAGCTTTCTAGCGGGAGGGCCAGAAGAGACCCAGTACTTC. Residues: CASSFLAGGPEETQYF.

This clonotype was seen a single time. The chain is built from TRBV4-1 and TRBJ2-3; D remains unclear. This CDR3 is 17 amino acids long. V gave up 0 bases and J gave up 2 bases, with 15 bases separating them. CDR1 is MGHRA, CDR2 YSYEKL, per germline. The CDR3 is CASSQEISLGLTDTQYF. The DNA for the CDR3 is TGCGCCAGCAGCCAAGAAATAAGCTTGGGTCTCACAGATACGCAGTATTTT.